The sequence of this TCR beta chain was determined in a study of CD8+ T cells in alopecia areata. The wider study: Tofacitinib ran for 6 to 18 months before 6 months off drug. Broader study findings: Between patients, shared TCR sequences were less clear than in mice. This was possibly due in part to HLA diversity in the patient population.

This clone was detected only a few times. The antigen is unknown. The ends were cut back, 3 bases at V and 5 bases at J, with 29 bases in the middle. CDR1 and CDR2 (germline): SGDLS, YYNGEE. This CDR3 spans 19 amino acids. The authors extracted RNA and reverse transcribed it into cDNA as the sequencing template. Clones were read by immunoSEQ multiplex PCR, and TCRdb kept only the in-frame ones, dropping some. The data show about 69,000 clones, about three fifths seen once. PBMCs, the starting material, were the source of sorted CD4+ and CD8+ T cells. The TCR sequence derives from a human donor with alopecia areata. The rearrangement joins TRBV9 to TRBJ2-5, with D perhaps TRBD1 (6 bases). The source material was CD8+ T cells sorted from blood, sampled at week 0. DNA of the CDR3: TGTGCCAGCAGCGGGAAACATCCGGGACAACTGTCCCGTTGGGAGACCCAGTACTTC. Its translation is CASSGKHPGQLSRWETQYF. The entire variable domain, with the rest obtained from reference TRBV9 and TRBJ2-5, is as follows: DSGVTQTPKHLITATGQRVTLRCSPRSGDLSVYWYQQSLDQGLQFLIQYYNGEERAKGNILERFSAQQFPDLHSELNLSSLELGDSALYFCASSGKHPGQLSRWETQYFGPGTRLLVL.